Listed below are T cell receptor beta chains from one sample, sequenced in a study of beta chain features in type 1 diabetes. Clones were read by immunoSEQ multiplex PCR, and TCRdb kept only the in-frame ones, dropping some. Of around 400,000 clones listed, roughly 16% are singletons. The source material was naive CD4+ T cells from blood. The receptors here all came from a woman aged 18-29 years in good health. Both conserved end residues are part of each CDR3. The order of the fields is V gene, D gene, clone size, J gene, CDR3 protein, CDR3 DNA. D genes are given only for firm matches. For some rows the clone size is stated as once, few or many, or as a class when expanded; others skip it.

V: TRBV28; D: NA; size: NA; J: TRBJ2-3; CDR3: CASNRRATDPDTQYF; DNA: TGTGCCAGCAATCGACGTGCTACAGACCCAGATACGCAGTATTTT
V: TRBV28; D: NA; size: NA; J: TRBJ2-4; CDR3: CASESVKNIQYF; DNA: TGTGCTTCGGAGTCTGTCAAAAACATTCAGTACTTC
V: TRBV7-9; D: NA; size: NA; J: TRBJ1-4; CDR3: CASSLQGTNEKLFF; DNA: TGTGCCAGCAGCTTACAGGGGACTAATGAAAAACTGTTTTTT
V: TRBV19; D: NA; size: NA; J: TRBJ2-1; CDR3: CATSRLNNNNEQFF; DNA: TGTGCCACCTCCAGACTAAACAATAACAATGAGCAGTTCTTC
V: TRBV25-1; D: NA; size: few; J: TRBJ2-1; CDR3: CASSEWGGKAEQFF; DNA: TGTGCCAGCAGTGAATGGGGCGGGAAAGCTGAGCAGTTCTTC
V: TRBV4-2; D: TRBD1; size: NA; J: TRBJ2-7; CDR3: CASSYEVGGREQYF; DNA: TGTGCCAGCAGTTACGAGGTAGGGGGCCGCGAGCAGTACTTC
V: TRBV6-6; D: TRBD2; size: few; J: TRBJ2-1; CDR3: CASSYGTSGRNEQFF; DNA: TGTGCCAGCAGTTACGGGACTAGCGGACGTAATGAGCAGTTCTTC
V: TRBV14; D: TRBD1; size: NA; J: TRBJ2-7; CDR3: CASSPRTGGEEQYF; DNA: TGTGCCAGCAGCCCCCGGACAGGGGGCGAAGAGCAGTACTTC
V: TRBV18; D: TRBD1; size: NA; J: TRBJ2-3; CDR3: CASSPADRSYTQYF; DNA: TGTGCCAGCTCACCAGCGGACAGGAGTTATACGCAGTATTTT
V: TRBV29-1; D: TRBD2; size: few; J: TRBJ2-7; CDR3: CSVEDWEGYEQYF; DNA: TGCAGCGTTGAAGATTGGGAGGGGTACGAGCAGTACTTC
V: TRBV2; D: TRBD1; size: few; J: TRBJ2-3; CDR3: CATHWDRGSDTQYF; DNA: TGTGCCACCCATTGGGACAGGGGGTCAGATACGCAGTATTTT
V: TRBV5-4; D: NA; size: NA; J: TRBJ2-7; CDR3: CASSFQNSYEQYF; DNA: TGTGCCAGCAGCTTCCAAAACTCCTACGAGCAGTACTTC
V: TRBV30; D: NA; size: few; J: TRBJ1-5; CDR3: CAWSVRGTQPQHF; DNA: TGTGCCTGGAGTGTCCGGGGAACTCAGCCCCAGCATTTT
V: TRBV9; D: NA; size: few; J: TRBJ2-1; CDR3: CASSVDRVRQFF; DNA: TGTGCCAGCAGCGTAGACAGGGTCAGGCAGTTCTTC
V: TRBV25-1; D: NA; size: NA; J: TRBJ1-2; CDR3: CASSQYYGYTF; DNA: TGTGCCAGCAGCCAGTACTATGGCTACACCTTC
V: TRBV13; D: NA; size: few; J: TRBJ1-1; CDR3: CANKRGSTDTEAFF; DNA: TGTGCCAATAAAAGGGGGTCGACCGACACTGAAGCTTTCTTT
V: TRBV5-1; D: TRBD1; size: NA; J: TRBJ1-2; CDR3: CASGGTGFYGYTF; DNA: TGCGCCAGCGGCGGGACAGGGTTCTATGGCTACACCTTC
V: TRBV5-1; D: TRBD1; size: NA; J: TRBJ2-5; CDR3: CASSLTGDQETQYF; DNA: TGCGCCAGCAGCCTCACAGGGGACCAAGAGACCCAGTACTTC
V: TRBV28; D: TRBD2; size: few; J: TRBJ2-7; CDR3: CASSLSRPGLAVLPPSYEQYF; DNA: TGTGCCAGCAGTTTAAGTCGACCGGGACTAGCGGTTCTTCCTCCCTCCTACGAGCAGTACTTC
V: TRBV9; D: NA; size: few; J: TRBJ1-1; CDR3: CASSPPEGRRRNTEAFF; DNA: TGTGCCAGCAGCCCACCGGAGGGCAGGAGAAGGAACACTGAAGCTTTCTTT
V: TRBV14; D: NA; size: NA; J: TRBJ2-3; CDR3: CASSQGLRADTQYF; DNA: TGTGCCAGCAGCCAAGGACTAAGGGCAGATACGCAGTATTTT
V: TRBV28; D: TRBD2; size: few; J: TRBJ2-1; CDR3: CASTAGGRFYNEQFF; DNA: TGTGCCAGCACGGCGGGAGGGCGATTTTACAATGAGCAGTTCTTC
V: TRBV30; D: TRBD2; size: NA; J: TRBJ2-7; CDR3: CAWSAGTSPREQYF; DNA: TGTGCCTGGAGTGCAGGGACTAGCCCTCGCGAGCAGTACTTC
V: TRBV10-3; D: NA; size: NA; J: TRBJ2-7; CDR3: CAISSGTPSSYEQYF; DNA: TGTGCCATCAGCAGTGGGACACCGAGCTCCTACGAGCAGTACTTC
V: TRBV9; D: NA; size: NA; J: TRBJ2-1; CDR3: CASSELGGNEQFF; DNA: TGTGCCAGCAGCGAATTAGGGGGCAATGAGCAGTTCTTC
V: TRBV29-1; D: TRBD2; size: few; J: TRBJ2-7; CDR3: CSVAQLLAGNEQYF; DNA: TGCAGCGTTGCCCAATTGCTAGCGGGAAACGAGCAGTACTTC
V: TRBV23-1; D: TRBD2; size: NA; J: TRBJ2-3; CDR3: CASSHPGLAVTDTQYF; DNA: TGCGCCAGCAGTCACCCGGGACTAGCGGTCACAGATACGCAGTATTTT
V: TRBV28; D: TRBD1; size: few; J: TRBJ2-1; CDR3: CASGRGSYNEQFF; DNA: TGTGCCAGCGGCAGGGGGTCCTACAATGAGCAGTTCTTC
V: TRBV5-6; D: NA; size: few; J: TRBJ2-5; CDR3: CASSNHFRYSQETQYF; DNA: TGTGCCAGCAGTAATCATTTCCGATACTCCCAAGAGACCCAGTACTTC
V: TRBV29-1; D: NA; size: few; J: TRBJ1-2; CDR3: CSVSDSPEGYTF; DNA: TGCAGCGTCTCAGACAGCCCGGAGGGCTACACCTTC
V: TRBV7-9; D: NA; size: few; J: TRBJ2-7; CDR3: CASSLLRHEQYF; DNA: TGTGCCAGCAGCTTACTGCGCCACGAGCAGTACTTC
V: TRBV30; D: NA; size: few; J: TRBJ1-1; CDR3: CAWSAGHLNTEAFF; DNA: TGTGCCTGGAGTGCCGGACATCTGAACACTGAAGCTTTCTTT
V: TRBV5-4; D: NA; size: few; J: TRBJ2-4; CDR3: CASSHGGENIQYF; DNA: TGTGCCAGCAGCCACGGGGGAGAAAACATTCAGTACTTC
V: TRBV30; D: TRBD1; size: NA; J: TRBJ1-1; CDR3: CAEQTGGNEAFF; DNA: TGTGCCGAGCAGACAGGGGGGAATGAAGCTTTCTTT
V: TRBV4-1; D: NA; size: NA; J: TRBJ1-1; CDR3: CASSLIGGGSAFF; DNA: TGCGCCAGCAGCCTTATTGGGGGAGGATCGGCTTTCTTT
V: TRBV2; D: NA; size: NA; J: TRBJ2-5; CDR3: CASSEGLGETQYF; DNA: TGTGCCAGCAGTGAAGGACTGGGTGAGACCCAGTACTTC
V: TRBV30; D: NA; size: few; J: TRBJ2-3; CDR3: CAWDWGGHSTDTQYF; DNA: TGTGCCTGGGATTGGGGGGGGCATAGCACAGATACGCAGTATTTT
V: TRBV9; D: NA; size: few; J: TRBJ2-1; CDR3: CASSVGQPVNEQFF; DNA: TGTGCCAGCAGCGTAGGACAGCCTGTCAATGAGCAGTTCTTC
V: TRBV10-3; D: NA; size: few; J: TRBJ1-2; CDR3: CAIGYEPYNYGYTF; DNA: TGTGCCATCGGGTACGAGCCGTATAACTACGGCTACACCTTC
V: TRBV11-2; D: TRBD2; size: NA; J: TRBJ2-3; CDR3: CASSYLLAGVLDTQYF; DNA: TGTGCCAGCAGCTACTTACTAGCGGGGGTTTTAGATACGCAGTATTTT
V: TRBV20-1; D: NA; size: NA; J: TRBJ2-7; CDR3: CSAMTEEQYF; DNA: TGCAGTGCAATGACAGAAGAGCAGTACTTC